The rows below give T cell receptor beta chains drawn from one sample of a study of neoadjuvant nivolumab and ipilimumab in lung cancer. TCRdb keeps only in-frame clones here, not all; method: immunoSEQ multiplex PCR. This table holds some 5,300 clones, roughly 89% found once. Sample: blood, taken after neoadjuvant nivolumab, alone or with ipilimumab, at or shortly before surgery. The receptors originated from an adult with non-small cell lung cancer. Some clones in this sample may be carry-over from other donors' samples. Each CDR3 is given with its conserved first and last residue. The D gene is left open where the match is weak. Clone size is not always given. Where it is, it says once, few, many or a class for expanded clones.

size: NA; D: TRBD1; J: TRBJ1-5; V: TRBV6-5; DNA: TGTGCCAGCAGACAACAGGGGGCGCATGGTCAGCCCCAGCATTTT; CDR3: CASRQQGAHGQPQHF
size: once; D: NA; J: TRBJ1-2; V: TRBV9; DNA: TGTGCCAGCAGCCCCAATGGACAGAATGGCTACACCTTC; CDR3: CASSPNGQNGYTF
size: NA; D: TRBD1; J: TRBJ2-5; V: TRBV7-6; DNA: TGTGCCAGCAGCTACCCCGGGACAGGGGGTGAGACCCAGTACTTC; CDR3: CASSYPGTGGETQYF
size: NA; D: TRBD2; J: TRBJ2-2; V: TRBV29-1; DNA: TGCAGCGTTACCCCTAGCGGTTCAACCACGAACACCGGGGAGCTGTTTTTT; CDR3: CSVTPSGSTTNTGELFF
size: once; D: TRBD2; J: TRBJ2-3; V: TRBV14; DNA: TGTGCCAGCAGCGATTCTGGACTAGCGGGATTGGATACGCAGTATTTT; CDR3: CASSDSGLAGLDTQYF
size: NA; D: NA; J: TRBJ1-1; V: TRBV5-5; DNA: TGTGCCAGCAGCCCCCGATTAGTGAACACTGAAGCTTTCTTT; CDR3: CASSPRLVNTEAFF
size: NA; D: NA; J: TRBJ2-5; V: TRBV29-1; DNA: TGCAGCGTTGAACACGGAGCGGTTAGGGAGACCCAGTACTTC; CDR3: CSVEHGAVRETQYF
size: NA; D: NA; J: TRBJ1-1; V: TRBV4-3; DNA: TGCGCCAGCAGCCAAGATGGACTAAAGAACACTGAAGCTTTCTTT; CDR3: CASSQDGLKNTEAFF
size: NA; D: NA; J: TRBJ1-5; V: TRBV6-5; DNA: TGTGCCAGCAGTCCGTCTGTACGTGGTGGTCAGCCCCAGCATTTT; CDR3: CASSPSVRGGQPQHF
size: NA; D: TRBD1; J: TRBJ1-5; V: TRBV5-1; DNA: TGCGCCAGCAGGGCCGGGACAGGGGCCGGCAATCAGCCCCAGCATTTT; CDR3: CASRAGTGAGNQPQHF
size: NA; D: TRBD1; J: TRBJ1-1; V: TRBV6-1; DNA: TGTGCCAGCGGTGCGTGGCAGGGGGCGACGAACACTGAAGCTTTCTTT; CDR3: CASGAWQGATNTEAFF
size: NA; D: TRBD2; J: TRBJ2-1; V: TRBV5-1; DNA: TGCGCCAGCAGCTTGGCTGGGCGGGAGGGATACAATGAGCAGTTCTTC; CDR3: CASSLAGREGYNEQFF
size: once; D: NA; J: TRBJ2-2; V: TRBV15; DNA: TGTGCCACCAGCAGAGTTAGGGCCCCTGGCGGGGAGCTGTTTTTT; CDR3: CATSRVRAPGGELFF
size: NA; D: NA; J: TRBJ2-1; V: TRBV11-2; DNA: TGTGCCAGCAGTAGAGAGCTCCTACAGGAGCAGTTCTTC; CDR3: CASSRELLQEQFF